This TCR beta chain was sequenced in a study of early T cells in non-severe SARS-CoV-2 infection. The study's findings and limits: Matching with VDJdb favored anti-spike CD8 responses (missing private and CD4 specificities).

As regards this clonotype: Its cognate antigen is unknown.

This CDR3 is 15 amino acids long. Germline V gene lookup returns CDR1 SGHDN and CDR2 FVKESK. Trimming shortened V by 5 bases and J by 2 bases, and 12 bases separated the two germline ends. Unique molecular identifiers (one per individual cDNA molecule) were attached. TCRdb processed the 5' RACE reads anew with MiXCR; each CDR3 protein has one entry. The sample lists 35,000 to 45,000 distinct CDR3 sequences; around 6.5% were seen once. The material sequenced was whole blood, taken at baseline. The V call is TRBV14, the J call TRBJ2-2, with a possible D match to TRBD1 (6 bases). The source is an adult who was a healthcare worker with PCR-confirmed SARS-CoV-2 infection or an uninfected control (not recorded which). CDR3 nucleotides: TGTGCCAGCAGCTCACAGGGAATTAACACCGGGGAGCTGTTTTTT. This encodes CASSSQGINTGELFF.